This T cell receptor (beta chain) was retrieved from a study of identical twins. The study, taken as a whole, reports: Analyses based on zero insertions could be partly confounded by invariant MAIT and iNKT cells.

Regarding this clonotype: Its antigen is unidentified.

One entry per CDR3 protein results from TCRdb running MiXCR on the 5' RACE reads. Of 1.5 million to 2 million distinct CDR3 sequences in the sample, more than 30% were seen once. This TCR came from a newborn girl in good health. Source material: cord blood.

CDR3 in DNA: TGTGCCAGCAGTTACACCAGGCTAAACATTCAGTACTTC. This gives the protein CASSYTRLNIQYF. The chain uses TRBV27 and TRBJ2-4; D remains ambiguous. Trimming took off 4 bases at V and 6 bases at J, with 10 bases between the two ends. Germline V gene data show CDR1 as MNHEY and CDR2 as SMNVEV (reference sequence). The CDR3 loop spans 13 amino acids.